This T cell receptor beta chain was sequenced during a study of radiotherapy plus CTLA-4 blockade in lung cancer. CDR3 length: 19 residues. Generated by immunoSEQ multiplex PCR, the TCRdb table keeps only in-frame clones and is missing some. This repertoire shows around 72,000 clones, approximately 78% found once; its top ten account for around 7%. This clone has a handful of counts. This sample comprised peripheral blood, obtained from a patient treated with radiotherapy plus ipilimumab. The TCR comes from a human donor with non-small cell lung cancer who had a complete response to radiotherapy plus ipilimumab. The V call is TRBV21-1, the J call TRBJ2-7; TRBD1 reflects the table's D call only, with no check against the DNA. TRBV21-1 is a pseudogene segment. CDR3 loop: CASRDHVFLGQAVAYEQYV. CDR3 nucleotides: TGTGCCAGCAGGGACCATGTCTTTTTGGGACAGGCCGTGGCTTACGAGCAGTACGTC.